The 32 T cell receptor beta chains listed next were all sequenced from one sample in a study of T cells and Merkel cell carcinoma outcomes. Here immunoSEQ multiplex PCR was the method, and the copy in TCRdb shows in-frame clones only, minus some. The sample contains about 9,200 clones, 80% to 85% of which appear only once. Source material: tumor tissue from Merkel cell carcinoma. These receptor sequences come from a human donor with Merkel cell carcinoma.

V and J are TRBV29-1 and TRBJ1-1; D unclear. Germline CDR1 is SQVTM and CDR2 is ANQGSEA. The CDR3 is 10 amino acids. V lost 8 bases, J lost 4 bases, and 8 bases lay in between. The CDR3 nucleotides are TGCAGCTCTAGAAGCACTGAAGCTTTCTTT. This codes for CSSRSTEAFF.

In its sample, this clone was seen a few times. CDR3 protein: CASTWGANEQFF. The CDR3 bases are TGTGCCAGCACCTGGGGGGCCAATGAGCAGTTCTTC. The chain recombines TRBV2 with TRBJ2-1; D possibly uses TRBD1 or TRBD2 (6 bases each). Trimming pared 7 bases from V and 6 bases from J, leaving 10 bases between. The germline gives CDR1 SNHLY, CDR2 FYNNEI. The CDR3 loop spans 12 amino acids.

The chain couples TRBV7-9 to TRBJ1-4; 10 bases are shared with TRBD1. The CDR3 covers 15 residues. In germline, CDR1 is SEHNR, CDR2 FQNEAQ (reference sequence). The ends lost 4 bases at V and 8 bases at J; junction bases unmatched: 7. The CDR3 loop reads CASSSLPGQGEKLFF. The CDR3 DNA is TGTGCCAGCAGCTCCCTGCCGGGACAGGGGGAAAAACTGTTTTTT.

The chain is built from TRBV7-2 and TRBJ2-7; D might be TRBD1 (5 bases). This CDR3 has 15 amino acids. Germline CDR1 reads SGHTA; CDR2 reads FQGNSA. Trimming left V 5 bases short and J 4 bases short, with 18 bases between. Written as DNA, the CDR3 is TGTGCCAGCAGCCCCGACTCTAGGGGTGGATACGAGCAGTACTTC. Amino acid sequence: CASSPDSRGGYEQYF.

The chain recombines TRBV6-5 with TRBJ1-6, with D tentatively TRBD1 (5 bases). CDR1 is MNHEY, CDR2 SVGAGI, per germline. V was pared by 2 bases and J by 6 bases, with 11 bases between. There are 15 residues in the CDR3. The CDR3 region has the DNA TGTGCCAGCAGTTACAGGGACGGCCGTAATTCACCCCTCCACTTT. Its translation is CASSYRDGRNSPLHF.

The chain links TRBV18 to TRBJ2-2; 7 bases line up with TRBD1. Germline CDR1 KGHSH, CDR2 LQKENI. CDR3 size: 14 residues. The ends lost 6 bases at V and 3 bases at J; junction bases unmatched: 4. For the CDR3, the DNA is TGTGCCAGCTCCTCGCAGGGGGACACCGGGGAGCTGTTTTTT. This encodes CASSSQGDTGELFF.

The V gene is TRBV5-4, the J gene TRBJ2-5; D possibly matches TRBD1 or TRBD2 (5 bases each). V lost 3 bases to trimming and J lost 5 bases, with 14 bases between them. Germline V lookup: CDR1 SGHNT, CDR2 YYREEE (reference sequence). The CDR3 contains 14 residues. CDR3 in amino acids: CASSYRGWIETQYF. The DNA of the CDR3 is TGTGCCAGCAGCTACCGGGGCTGGATTGAGACCCAGTACTTC. Using reference TRBV5-4 and TRBJ2-5 for the parts outside the CDR3, the full variable domain is ETGVTQSPTHLIKTRGQQVTLRCSSQSGHNTVSWYQQALGQGPQFIFQYYREEENGRGNFPPRFSGLQFPNYSSELNVNALELDDSALYLCASSYRGWIETQYFGPGTRLLVL.

The chain joins TRBV5-4 to TRBJ2-2; 7 bases agree with TRBD1. Germline CDR1 SGHNT, CDR2 YYREEE (reference sequence). CDR3 length: 16 amino acids. Germline trimming cut 4 bases from V and 2 bases from J; bases unmatched to any gene: 8. CDR3 amino acids: CASSPQDRKNTGELFF. The CDR3 DNA reads TGTGCCAGCAGCCCTCAGGACAGGAAAAACACCGGGGAGCTGTTTTTT.

The CDR3 loop is CASSMGQVSNEKLFF. For the CDR3, the DNA is TGTGCCAGCAGTATGGGACAGGTGTCTAATGAAAAACTGTTTTTT. J is TRBJ1-4 and V is TRBV27; 8 nucleotides agree with TRBD1. CDR1 is MNHEY and CDR2 is SMNVEV in the germline V gene (reference sequence). The length of the CDR3 is 15 residues. J gave up 3 bases and V 5 bases, and 5 bases lay outside the gene matches.

V gene TRBV5-1 combines with J gene TRBJ2-3; 7 positions match TRBD1. The CDR3 has 14 amino acids. Germline CDR1 is SGHRS and CDR2 is YFSETQ. The trim removed 4 bases at V and 1 base at J, leaving 3 bases unmatched. The CDR3 DNA is TGCGCCAGCAGCCCCGGGACAGGCACAGATACGCAGTATTTT. Amino acid sequence: CASSPGTGTDTQYF.

The J gene is TRBJ2-3, the V gene TRBV6-5; D is unclear. Trimming cost V 0 bases and J 8 bases, with 15 bases left between them. Germline values: CDR1 MNHEY, CDR2 SVGAGI. This CDR3 is 15 amino acids long. Written as DNA, the CDR3 is TGTGCCAGCAGTTACTCAGGCCAAAATTCCGGTACGCAGTATTTT. Amino acid sequence: CASSYSGQNSGTQYF.

In the case of this clone: A junction end diverges from the germline sequence, so it may reflect a read error. The chain has TRBV18 and TRBJ2-2; D is uncertain. Per germline, CDR1 KGHSH and CDR2 LQKENI. The CDR3 totals 16 residues. CDR3 sequence: CASSPSSTLLTGELFF. CDR3 nucleotides: TGTGCTAGCTCACCGTCCTCGACTCTACTCACCGGGGAGCTGTTTTTT.

As to this clone: One end of the junction does not line up with germline, which may come from a read error. The rearrangement uses TRBV7-2 and TRBJ2-7; D is possibly TRBD1 or TRBD2 (6 bases each). The CDR3 runs to 15 residues. Per germline, CDR1 SGHTA and CDR2 FQGNSA. CDR3 nucleotide sequence: TGTGCCAGCAACTTAACTGGGGGGCTCTCCTACGAGCAGTACTTC. It is translated as CASNLTGGLSYEQYF.

This chain uses TRBV7-9 with TRBJ2-2; D unclear. V was cut by 6 bases and J by 0 bases, with 5 bases left in between. Germline assignment: CDR1 SEHNR and CDR2 FQNEAQ (reference sequence). This CDR3 is 13 amino acids long. CDR3 sequence (DNA): TGTGCCAGCAGTACCGCGAACACCGGGGAGCTGTTTTTT. This translates into CASSTANTGELFF. The variable domain in full, with the rest retrieved from reference TRBV7-9 and TRBJ2-2, is DTGVSQNPRHKITKRGQNVTFRCDPISEHNRLYWYRQTLGQGPEFLTYFQNEAQLEKSRLLSDRFSAERPKGSFSTLEIQRTEQGDSAMYLCASSTANTGELFFGEGSRLTVL.

The chain combines TRBV7-9 with TRBJ2-2, with a weak D call TRBD1 (6 bases). The germline V gene has CDR1 SEHNR and CDR2 FQNEAQ (reference sequence). This CDR3 has 14 amino acids. Trimming shortened V by 3 bases and J by 6 bases, and 11 bases separated the two germline ends. Here the CDR3 reads CASSLGDTPGELFF. The CDR3 nucleotides read TGTGCCAGCAGCTTGGGGGACACCCCCGGGGAGCTGTTTTTT. Looking up the rest from reference TRBV7-9 and TRBJ2-2 gives the full variable domain: DTGVSQNPRHKITKRGQNVTFRCDPISEHNRLYWYRQTLGQGPEFLTYFQNEAQLEKSRLLSDRFSAERPKGSFSTLEIQRTEQGDSAMYLCASSLGDTPGELFFGEGSRLTVL.

The chain links TRBV10-3 to TRBJ2-5; TRBD2 is a possible D gene (6 bases). The germline gives CDR1 ENHRY, CDR2 SYGVKD. With 2 bases removed from V and 4 bases from J, the gap between germline ends came to 11 bases. CDR3 length: 14 residues. The CDR3 sequence is CAISEGGSSETQYF. The CDR3 DNA reads as TGTGCCATCAGTGAGGGGGGGAGCTCAGAGACCCAGTACTTC.

This chain joins TRBV4-2 and TRBJ2-3; D is unresolved. The length of the CDR3 is 15 residues. V lost 0 bases, J lost 0 bases, and 7 bases lay in between. Germline CDR1 reads LGHNA; CDR2 reads YNFKEQ. The CDR3 reads CASSQEFDSTDTQYF. CDR3 DNA: TGTGCCAGCAGCCAAGAATTTGACAGCACAGATACGCAGTATTTT.

V gene TRBV7-9 combines with J gene TRBJ1-5, with a weak D call TRBD1 (6 bases). Looked up from germline, CDR1 is SEHNR and CDR2 is FQNEAQ (reference sequence). V dropped 1 base and J dropped 4 bases, with 11 bases sitting between them. The CDR3 length is 15 residues. CDR3 residues: CASSLEGGQNQPQHF. CDR3 nucleotides: TGTGCCAGCAGCTTAGAGGGGGGGCAGAATCAGCCCCAGCATTTT.

This chain joins TRBV14 and TRBJ2-7; TRBD2 matches at 10 bases. J lost 2 bases, V lost 1 base, and 14 bases had no gene match. CDR1 is SGHDN and CDR2 is FVKESK in the germline V gene. This CDR3 region has 19 residues. The DNA of the CDR3 is TGTGCCAGCAGCCAAGCCAGGTTAAGAACTAGCGGGGTGGCCTACGAGCAGTACTTC. As protein: CASSQARLRTSGVAYEQYF.

This clone has only one observation. The CDR3 DNA follows: TGTGCCAGCAGTTACTATGGTACGCAGTATTTT. It specifies CASSYYGTQYF. The chain carries TRBV6-5 and TRBJ2-3; no reliable D call. Deletions cut 1 base from V and 8 bases from J, with 4 bases between. Looked up from germline, CDR1 is MNHEY and CDR2 is SVGAGI. The CDR3 totals 11 residues.

This chain uses TRBV7-8 with TRBJ2-5, with 8 bases matching TRBD2. Trimming took 5 bases from V and 5 from J; bases not matched to a gene: 10. Germline assignment: CDR1 SGHVS and CDR2 FQNEAQ. The CDR3 has 15 residues. This CDR3 reads CASSRGRAGDETQYF. Written as DNA, the CDR3 is TGTGCCAGCAGCCGCGGTCGAGCGGGGGACGAGACCCAGTACTTC.

This chain connects TRBV7-2 to TRBJ1-3, with a weak D call TRBD1 (6 bases). Per germline, CDR1 SGHTA and CDR2 FQGNSA. The V and J ends lost 1 base and 10 bases respectively, with 11 bases between them. This CDR3 comprises 13 residues. The DNA of the CDR3 is TGTGCCAGCAGCTTAGGGCAGGGGATGACCATATATTTT. It yields the protein CASSLGQGMTIYF.

The chain recombines TRBV28 with TRBJ2-7; possibly TRBD1 or TRBD2 for D (5 bases each). The V gene's germline CDR1 is MDHEN and CDR2 SYDVKM. The length of the CDR3 is 13 residues. Trimming cost V 7 bases and J 3 bases, with 13 bases left between them. The CDR3 DNA reads TGTGCCAGCAATGGGGACGGCCTCTACGAGCAGTACTTC. It yields the protein CASNGDGLYEQYF.

The chain combines TRBV7-2 with TRBJ2-2; TRBD2 matches 8 bases. The CDR3 totals 16 residues. CDR1 is SGHTA, CDR2 FQGNSA, per germline. Trimming at V came to 5 bases and at J to 4 bases, leaving 9 bases not matched to a gene. For the CDR3, the DNA is TGTGCCAGCAGCCTGATTAGCGGGGCTATCACCGGGGAGCTGTTTTTT. Its translation: CASSLISGAITGELFF.

This clone is a singleton in its sample. The V and J genes are TRBV5-1 and TRBJ2-7; D perhaps matches TRBD1 (9 bases). The V end was cut by 6 bases, the J end by 1 base, with 20 bases between. Germline V gene lookup returns CDR1 SGHRS and CDR2 YFSETQ. The CDR3 is 16 amino acids. The CDR3 DNA is TGCGCCAGCACGCGCGGGGGGACAGGGAGTTCCTACGAGCAGTACTTC. Its protein product is CASTRGGTGSSYEQYF.

J is TRBJ1-1 and V is TRBV12-5; possible D gene TRBD1, 6 bases. Germline values: CDR1 LGHNT, CDR2 FRNRAP. Trimming took off 6 bases at V and 2 bases at J, with 10 bases between the two ends. The CDR3 covers 13 residues. This CDR3 is CASGPGGNTEAFF. CDR3 nucleotides: TGTGCTAGTGGCCCCGGGGGCAACACTGAAGCTTTCTTT.

The chain uses TRBV29-1 and TRBJ2-7; possible D gene TRBD2, 6 bases. The CDR3 sequence is 15 residues long. V was shortened by 2 bases and J by 0 bases, with 14 bases between the two germline ends. Germline V gives CDR1 SQVTM, CDR2 ANQGSEA. This CDR3 is CSVELGTAGSYEQYF. As DNA, the CDR3 is TGCAGCGTTGAATTGGGAACAGCGGGCTCCTACGAGCAGTACTTC.

The chain combines TRBV7-9 with TRBJ2-7, with D unresolved. V gave up 8 bases and J gave up 0 bases, with 11 bases separating them. In germline, CDR1 is SEHNR, CDR2 FQNEAQ (reference sequence). The CDR3 runs 13 residues. CDR3 protein: CASCSLLSYEQYF. DNA for the CDR3: TGTGCCAGCTGCTCACTTCTCTCCTACGAGCAGTACTTC.

V is TRBV18 and J is TRBJ2-5; 9 nucleotides agree with TRBD1. The length of the CDR3 is 15 residues. Germline CDR1 is KGHSH and CDR2 is LQKENI. The V segment lost 6 bases and the J segment 4 bases; nucleotides outside the gene matches: 9. CDR3: CASSLGQGSRETQYF. In DNA form, the CDR3 reads TGTGCCAGCTCTCTGGGACAGGGATCCCGAGAGACCCAGTACTTC.

This chain connects TRBV4-1 to TRBJ2-1; 9 bases are shared with TRBD2. V trimming: 1 base; J trimming: 6 bases; junction bases outside the gene matches: 4. The CDR3 is 15 amino acids. Germline CDR1 MGHRA, CDR2 YSYEKL. The chain's CDR3 is CASSQGLAAINEQFF. CDR3 sequence (DNA): TGCGCCAGCAGCCAAGGACTAGCGGCAATCAATGAGCAGTTCTTC.

The chain's CDR3 is CASSLPKGSDGELFF. The CDR3 bases are TGCGCCAGCAGCTTACCGAAGGGTTCGGACGGGGAGCTGTTTTTT. This chain connects TRBV5-1 to TRBJ2-2; D unclear. V dropped 2 bases and J dropped 7 bases, with 15 bases sitting between them. Germline CDR1 is SGHRS and CDR2 is YFSETQ. This CDR3 comprises 15 residues.

This sequence joins TRBV28 and TRBJ1-5, with 7 nucleotides matching TRBD1. The CDR3 consists of 15 residues. The ends lost 6 bases at V and 2 bases at J; junction bases unmatched: 7. Germline V lookup: CDR1 MDHEN, CDR2 SYDVKM. The DNA of the CDR3 is TGTGCCAGCAGGGAACAGGGGTCTCGCAATCAGCCCCAGCATTTT. Its protein product is CASREQGSRNQPQHF.